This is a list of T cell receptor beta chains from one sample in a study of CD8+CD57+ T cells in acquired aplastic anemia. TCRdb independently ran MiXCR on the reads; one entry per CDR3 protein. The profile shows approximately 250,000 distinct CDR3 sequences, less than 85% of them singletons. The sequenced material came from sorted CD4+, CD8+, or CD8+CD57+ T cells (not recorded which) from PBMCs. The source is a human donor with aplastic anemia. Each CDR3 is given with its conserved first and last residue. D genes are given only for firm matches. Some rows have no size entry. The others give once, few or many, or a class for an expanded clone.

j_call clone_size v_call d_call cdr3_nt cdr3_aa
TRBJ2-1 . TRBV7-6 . TGTGCCAGCAGCTTACAACACGGGACAAAAAACGATCAGCAGTTCTTC CASSLQHGTKNDQQFF
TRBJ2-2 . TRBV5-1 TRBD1 TGCGCCAGCAGCTTGACAGGGGGGTATAACTACACGGAGCTGTTTTTT CASSLTGGYNYTELFF
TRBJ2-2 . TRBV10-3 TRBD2 TGTGCCATCAGTGGGGCCAGCGGGAGGGCAGGAGGGGAGCTGTTTTTT CAISGASGRAGGELFF
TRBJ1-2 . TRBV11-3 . TGTGCCAGCAGCGTAGCGGGCAGTAGTAGCGGCTACACCTTC CASSVAGSSSGYTF
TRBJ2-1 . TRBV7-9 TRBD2 TGTGCCAGCAGCTTAACAAGCAGCGGGGGGAGCGATGAGCAGTTCTTC CASSLTSSGGSDEQFF
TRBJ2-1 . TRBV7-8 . TGTGCCAGCAGCTTAACCGAAGGTCCCGATACGCAGTACAATGAGCAGTTCTTC CASSLTEGPDTQYNEQFF
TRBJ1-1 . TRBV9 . TGTGCCAGCAGCTTGGGTCACGGTCAGGGTTATTTTGAAGCTTTCTTT CASSLGHGQGYFEAFF
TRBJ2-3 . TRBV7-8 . TGTGCCAGCTCCAGACAGGCCGACCCCGATACGCACTGTTTT CASSRQADPDTHCF
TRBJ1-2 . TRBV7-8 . TGTGCCAGCAGCTTAGCGGGGGCACCCGATACGCATGGCTACACCTTC CASSLAGAPDTHGYTF
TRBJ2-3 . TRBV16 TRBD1 TGTGCCAGCAGCCAAGGCCCGCGGACAGGTGGGGCAGATACGCAGTATTTT CASSQGPRTGGADTQYF
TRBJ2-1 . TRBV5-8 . TGTGCCAGCAGCTTGGACAGGGTCCATGAGCAGTTCTTC CASSLDRVHEQFF
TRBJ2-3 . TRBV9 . TGTGCCAGCAGCTTATACCAGAACTCCTACAATGAGTATTTT CASSLYQNSYNEYF
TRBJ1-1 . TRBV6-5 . TGTGCCAGCACAAACCCGAACACTGAAGCTTTCTTT CASTNPNTEAFF
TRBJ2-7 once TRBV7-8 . TGTGCCAGCAGCTTAGCGGGGGGGCCCGATACGTACGAGCAGTACTTC CASSLAGGPDTYEQYF
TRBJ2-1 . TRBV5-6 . TGTGCCAGCAGCTTGGGGAGGGAAGACGGTCAGGATGAGCAGTTCTTC CASSLGREDGQDEQFF